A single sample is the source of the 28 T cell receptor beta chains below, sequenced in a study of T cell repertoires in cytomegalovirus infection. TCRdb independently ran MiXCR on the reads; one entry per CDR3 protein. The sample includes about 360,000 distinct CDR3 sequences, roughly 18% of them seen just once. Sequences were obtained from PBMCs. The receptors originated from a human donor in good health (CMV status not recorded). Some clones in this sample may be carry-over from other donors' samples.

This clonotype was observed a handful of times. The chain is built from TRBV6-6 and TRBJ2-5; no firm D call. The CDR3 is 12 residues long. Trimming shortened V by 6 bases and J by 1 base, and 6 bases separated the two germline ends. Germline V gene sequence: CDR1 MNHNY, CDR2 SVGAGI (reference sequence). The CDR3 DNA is TGTGCCAGCAGGGGAATCCAAGAGACCCAGTACTTC. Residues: CASRGIQETQYF.

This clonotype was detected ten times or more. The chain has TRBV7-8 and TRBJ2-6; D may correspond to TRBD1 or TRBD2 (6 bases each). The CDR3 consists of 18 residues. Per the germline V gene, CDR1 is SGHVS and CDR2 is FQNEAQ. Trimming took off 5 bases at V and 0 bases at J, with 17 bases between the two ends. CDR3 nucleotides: TGTGCCAGCAGCCCCTCGGGGGCGCGAGTCTCTGGGGCCAACGTCCTGACTTTC. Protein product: CASSPSGARVSGANVLTF. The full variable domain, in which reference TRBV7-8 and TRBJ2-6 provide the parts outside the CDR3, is GAGVSQSPRYKVAKRGQDVALRCDPISGHVSLFWYQQALGQGPEFLTYFQNEAQLDKSGLPSDRFFAERPEGSVSTLKIQRTQQEDSAVYLCASSPSGARVSGANVLTFGAGSRLTVL.

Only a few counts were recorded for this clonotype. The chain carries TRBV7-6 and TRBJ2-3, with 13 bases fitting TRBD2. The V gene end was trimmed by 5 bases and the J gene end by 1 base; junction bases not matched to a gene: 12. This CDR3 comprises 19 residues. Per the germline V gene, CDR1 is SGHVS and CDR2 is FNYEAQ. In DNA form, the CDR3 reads TGTGCCAGCAGCGCCTACACTAGCGGGGGGGCGTTCGGCACAGATACGCAGTATTTT. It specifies CASSAYTSGGAFGTDTQYF.

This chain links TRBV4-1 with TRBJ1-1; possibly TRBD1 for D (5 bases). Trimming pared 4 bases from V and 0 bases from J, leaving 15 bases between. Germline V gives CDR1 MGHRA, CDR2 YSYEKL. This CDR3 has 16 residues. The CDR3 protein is CASSRQVGGMNTEAFF. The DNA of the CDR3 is TGCGCCAGCAGCCGCCAGGTCGGGGGGATGAACACTGAAGCTTTCTTT.

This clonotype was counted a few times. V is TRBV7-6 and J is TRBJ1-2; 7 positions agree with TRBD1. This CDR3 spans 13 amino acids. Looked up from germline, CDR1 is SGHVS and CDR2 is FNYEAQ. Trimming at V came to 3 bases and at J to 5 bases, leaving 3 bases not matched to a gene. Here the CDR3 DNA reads TGTGCCAGCAGCTTGGGGACAGAATATGGCTACACCTTC. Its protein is CASSLGTEYGYTF.

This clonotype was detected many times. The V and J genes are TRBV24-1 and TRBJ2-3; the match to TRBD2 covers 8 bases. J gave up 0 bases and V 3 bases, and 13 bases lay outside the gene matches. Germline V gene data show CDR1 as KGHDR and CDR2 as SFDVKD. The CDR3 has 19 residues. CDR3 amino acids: CATSDRGGRLSTSTDTQYF. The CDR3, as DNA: TGTGCCACCAGTGATCGTGGCGGGAGGTTGAGCACTAGCACAGATACGCAGTATTTT.

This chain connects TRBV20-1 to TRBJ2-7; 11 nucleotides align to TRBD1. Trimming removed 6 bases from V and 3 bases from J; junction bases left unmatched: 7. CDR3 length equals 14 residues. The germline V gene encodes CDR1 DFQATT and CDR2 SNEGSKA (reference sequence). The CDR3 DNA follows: TGCAGTGCACCCCGGACAGGGGGCGACTACGAGCAGTACTTC. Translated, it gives CSAPRTGGDYEQYF.

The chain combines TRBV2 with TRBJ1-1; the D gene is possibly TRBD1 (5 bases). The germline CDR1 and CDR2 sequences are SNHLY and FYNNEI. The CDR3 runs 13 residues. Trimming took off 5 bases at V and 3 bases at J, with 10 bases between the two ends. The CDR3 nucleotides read TGTGCCAGCAGTCGGGGGTTGGACACTGAAGCTTTCTTT. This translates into CASSRGLDTEAFF.

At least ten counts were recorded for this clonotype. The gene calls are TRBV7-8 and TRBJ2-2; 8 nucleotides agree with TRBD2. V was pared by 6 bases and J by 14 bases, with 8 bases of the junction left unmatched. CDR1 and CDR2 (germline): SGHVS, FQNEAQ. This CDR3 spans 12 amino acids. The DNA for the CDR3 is TGTGCCAGCAGAGACGGGGGGGCCGGACTGTTTTTT. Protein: CASRDGGAGLFF.

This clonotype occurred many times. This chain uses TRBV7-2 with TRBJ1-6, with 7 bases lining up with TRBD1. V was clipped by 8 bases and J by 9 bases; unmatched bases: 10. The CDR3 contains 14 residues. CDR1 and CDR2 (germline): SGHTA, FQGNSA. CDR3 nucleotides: TGTGCCAGCGGTCAGGAGGGGGCGATTTCACCCCTCCACTTT. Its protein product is CASGQEGAISPLHF.

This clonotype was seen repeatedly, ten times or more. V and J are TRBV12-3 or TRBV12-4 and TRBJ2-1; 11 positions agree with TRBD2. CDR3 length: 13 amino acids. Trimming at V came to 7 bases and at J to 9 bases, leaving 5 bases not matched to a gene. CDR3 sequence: CASISTSGAEQFF. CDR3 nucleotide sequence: TGTGCCAGCATCTCGACTAGCGGGGCTGAGCAGTTCTTC.

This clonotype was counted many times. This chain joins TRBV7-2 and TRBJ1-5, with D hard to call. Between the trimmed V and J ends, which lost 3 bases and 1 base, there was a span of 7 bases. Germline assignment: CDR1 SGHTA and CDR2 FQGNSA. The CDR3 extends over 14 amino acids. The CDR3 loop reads CASSLDWSNQPQHF. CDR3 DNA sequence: TGTGCCAGCAGCTTGGACTGGAGCAATCAGCCCCAGCATTTT.

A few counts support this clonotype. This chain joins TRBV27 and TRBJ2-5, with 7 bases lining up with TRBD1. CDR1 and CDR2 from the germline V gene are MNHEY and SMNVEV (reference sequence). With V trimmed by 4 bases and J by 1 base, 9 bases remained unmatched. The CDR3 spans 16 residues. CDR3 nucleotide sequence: TGTGCCAGCAGTTCGGAAGGGACAGCCCGCCAAGAGACCCAGTACTTC. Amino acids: CASSSEGTARQETQYF.

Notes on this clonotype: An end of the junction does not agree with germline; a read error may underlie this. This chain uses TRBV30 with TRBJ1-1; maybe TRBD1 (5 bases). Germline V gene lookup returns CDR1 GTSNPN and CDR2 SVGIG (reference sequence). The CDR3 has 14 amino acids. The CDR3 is CDWSGAGRNTEAFF. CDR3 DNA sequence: TGTGACTGGAGTGGGGCAGGGAGGAACACTGAAGCTTTCTTT.

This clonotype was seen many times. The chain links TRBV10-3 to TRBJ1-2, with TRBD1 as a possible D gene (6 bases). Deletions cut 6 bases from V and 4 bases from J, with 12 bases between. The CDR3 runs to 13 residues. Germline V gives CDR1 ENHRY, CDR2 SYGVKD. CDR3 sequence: CAIRDSTRYGYTF. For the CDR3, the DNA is TGTGCCATCAGGGACAGCACCCGCTATGGCTACACCTTC.

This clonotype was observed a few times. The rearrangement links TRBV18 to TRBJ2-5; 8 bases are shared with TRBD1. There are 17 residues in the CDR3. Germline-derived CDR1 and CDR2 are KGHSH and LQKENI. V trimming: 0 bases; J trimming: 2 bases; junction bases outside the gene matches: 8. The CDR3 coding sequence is TGTGCCAGCTCACCACCACAAGGGACAGGAGGTCAAGAGACCCAGTACTTC. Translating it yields CASSPPQGTGGQETQYF.

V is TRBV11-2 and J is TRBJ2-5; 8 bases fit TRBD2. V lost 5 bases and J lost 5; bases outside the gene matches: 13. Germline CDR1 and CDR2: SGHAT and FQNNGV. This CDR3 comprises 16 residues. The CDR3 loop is CASSRTSGGLRETQYF. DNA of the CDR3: TGTGCCAGCAGCCGTACTTCGGGGGGGCTTCGGGAGACCCAGTACTTC.

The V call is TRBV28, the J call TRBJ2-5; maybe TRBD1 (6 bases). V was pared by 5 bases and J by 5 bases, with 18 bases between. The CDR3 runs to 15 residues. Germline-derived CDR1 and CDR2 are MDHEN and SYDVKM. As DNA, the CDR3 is TGTGCCAGCAGTACCATGGGGCCTCAGGGGGAGACCCAGTACTTC. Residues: CASSTMGPQGETQYF. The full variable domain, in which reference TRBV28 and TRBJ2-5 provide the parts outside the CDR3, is DVKVTQSSRYLVKRTGEKVFLECVQDMDHENMFWYRQDPGLGLRLIYFSYDVKMKEKGDIPEGYSVSREKKERFSLILESASTNQTSMYLCASSTMGPQGETQYFGPGTRLLVL.

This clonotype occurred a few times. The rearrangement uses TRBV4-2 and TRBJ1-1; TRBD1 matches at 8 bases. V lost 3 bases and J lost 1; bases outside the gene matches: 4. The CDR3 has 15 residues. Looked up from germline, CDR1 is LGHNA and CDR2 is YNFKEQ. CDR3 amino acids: CASSQGTGGNTEAFF. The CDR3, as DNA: TGTGCCAGCAGCCAGGGAACAGGGGGGAACACTGAAGCTTTCTTT.

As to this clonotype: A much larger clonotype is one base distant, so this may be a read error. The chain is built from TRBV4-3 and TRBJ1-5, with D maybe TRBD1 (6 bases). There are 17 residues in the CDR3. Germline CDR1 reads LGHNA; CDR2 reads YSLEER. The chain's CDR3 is CASSHPPGGAGNRPQHF. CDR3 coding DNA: TGCGCCAGCAGCCACCCTCCCGGGGGGGCTGGCAATCGGCCCCAGCATTTT.

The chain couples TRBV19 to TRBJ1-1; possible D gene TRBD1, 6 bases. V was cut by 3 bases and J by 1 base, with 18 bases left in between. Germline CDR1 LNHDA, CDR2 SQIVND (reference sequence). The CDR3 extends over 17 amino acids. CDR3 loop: CASSILLLQGRNTEAFF. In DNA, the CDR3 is TGTGCCAGTAGTATTCTCCTCCTACAGGGTCGGAACACTGAAGCTTTCTTT.

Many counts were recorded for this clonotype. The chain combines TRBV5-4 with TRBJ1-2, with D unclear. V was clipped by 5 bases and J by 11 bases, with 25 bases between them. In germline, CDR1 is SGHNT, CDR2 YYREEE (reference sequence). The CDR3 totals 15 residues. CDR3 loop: CASSSDPQDQLRYTF. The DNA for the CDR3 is TGTGCCAGCAGTTCCGATCCCCAGGATCAACTCCGGTACACCTTC.

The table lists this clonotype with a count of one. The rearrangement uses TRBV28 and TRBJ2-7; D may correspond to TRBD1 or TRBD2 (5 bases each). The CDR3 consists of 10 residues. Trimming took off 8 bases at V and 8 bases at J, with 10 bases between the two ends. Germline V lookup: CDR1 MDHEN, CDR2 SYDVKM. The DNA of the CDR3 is TGTGCCAGCTCCAGGGAGAAGCAGTACTTC. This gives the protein CASSREKQYF. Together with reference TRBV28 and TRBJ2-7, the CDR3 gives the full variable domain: DVKVTQSSRYLVKRTGEKVFLECVQDMDHENMFWYRQDPGLGLRLIYFSYDVKMKEKGDIPEGYSVSREKKERFSLILESASTNQTSMYLCASSREKQYFGPGTRLTVT.

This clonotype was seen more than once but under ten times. The CDR3 is CASSYAGDFTDTQYF. The CDR3 DNA sequence: TGTGCCAGCAGTTACGCGGGGGATTTCACAGATACGCAGTATTTT. The V and J genes are TRBV6-2 or TRBV6-3 and TRBJ2-3, with 7 bases fitting TRBD2. This CDR3 has 15 amino acids. Germline loops: CDR1 MNHEY, CDR2 SVGEGT. J was trimmed by 2 bases and V by 2 bases; bases with no gene match: 4.

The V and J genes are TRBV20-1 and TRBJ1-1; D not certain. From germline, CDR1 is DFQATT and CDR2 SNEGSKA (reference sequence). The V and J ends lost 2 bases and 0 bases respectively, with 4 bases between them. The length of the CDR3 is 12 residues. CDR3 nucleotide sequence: TGCAGTGCTAGAAGGATGAACACTGAAGCTTTCTTT. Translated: CSARRMNTEAFF.

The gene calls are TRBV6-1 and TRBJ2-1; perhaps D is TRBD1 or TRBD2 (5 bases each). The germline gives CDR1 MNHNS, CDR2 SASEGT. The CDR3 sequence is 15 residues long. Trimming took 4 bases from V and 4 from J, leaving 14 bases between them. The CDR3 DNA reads TGTGCCAGCAGTGGGGCCAGGGACCTTTACAATGAGCAGTTCTTC. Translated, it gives CASSGARDLYNEQFF.

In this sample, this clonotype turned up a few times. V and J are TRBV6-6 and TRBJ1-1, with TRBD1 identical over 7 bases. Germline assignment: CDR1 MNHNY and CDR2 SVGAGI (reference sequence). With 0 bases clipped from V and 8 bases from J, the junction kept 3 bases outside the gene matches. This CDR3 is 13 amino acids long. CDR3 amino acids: CASSYSTGREAFF. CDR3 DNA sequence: TGTGCCAGCAGTTACTCGACAGGGCGGGAAGCTTTCTTT.

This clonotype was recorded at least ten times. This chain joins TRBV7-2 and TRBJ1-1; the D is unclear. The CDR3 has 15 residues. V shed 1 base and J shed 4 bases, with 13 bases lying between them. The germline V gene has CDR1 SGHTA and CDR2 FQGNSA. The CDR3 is CASSLVRADGTEAFF. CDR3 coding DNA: TGTGCCAGCAGCTTAGTTCGGGCGGACGGCACTGAAGCTTTCTTT.